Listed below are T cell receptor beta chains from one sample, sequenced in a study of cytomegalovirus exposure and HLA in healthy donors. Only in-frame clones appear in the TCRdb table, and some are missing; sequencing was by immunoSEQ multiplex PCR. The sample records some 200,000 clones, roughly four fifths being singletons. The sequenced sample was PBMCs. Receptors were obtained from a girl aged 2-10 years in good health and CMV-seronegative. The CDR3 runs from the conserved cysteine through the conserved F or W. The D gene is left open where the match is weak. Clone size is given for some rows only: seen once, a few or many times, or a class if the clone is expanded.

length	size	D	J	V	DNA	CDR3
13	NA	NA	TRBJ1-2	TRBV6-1	TGTGCCAGCAGTGAAGTTAGTAACTATGGCTACACCTTC	CASSEVSNYGYTF
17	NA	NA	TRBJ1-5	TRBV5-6	TGTGCCAGCAGCTCCTTAACCGACAGAGTAAGCAATCAGCCCCAGCATTTT	CASSSLTDRVSNQPQHF
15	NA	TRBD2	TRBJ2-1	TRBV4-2	TGTGCCAGCAGCCAAGAGCGAGCGGGGGGTAATGAGCAGTTCTTC	CASSQERAGGNEQFF
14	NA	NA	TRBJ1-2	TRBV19	TGTGCCAGTTCGAAATGGGGGCCGGACTATGGCTACACCTTC	CASSKWGPDYGYTF
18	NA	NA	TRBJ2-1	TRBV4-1	TGCGCCAGCAGCCAAGATGGGTTTGGTGGGGGCCTAATTGGTGAGCAGTTCTTC	CASSQDGFGGGLIGEQFF
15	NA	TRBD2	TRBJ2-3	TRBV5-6	TGTGCCAGCGCCAGTAGGGCGGGAGGCACAGATACGCAGTATTTT	CASASRAGGTDTQYF
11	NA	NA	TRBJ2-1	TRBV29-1	TGCAGCGTTGAAGAAGCACTCTATCGATTCTTC	CSVEEALYRFF
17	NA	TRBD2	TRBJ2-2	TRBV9	TGTGCCAGCAGCGTAGGGACTAGCGGGGTCACCACCGGGGAGCTGTTTTTT	CASSVGTSGVTTGELFF
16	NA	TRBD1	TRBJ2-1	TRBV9	TGTGCCAGCAGCGTACACGACAGGGGGAACTACAATGAGCAGTTCTTC	CASSVHDRGNYNEQFF
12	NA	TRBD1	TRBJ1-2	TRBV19	TGTGCCAGTAGCTTGGGACAGGAATACTACACCTTC	CASSLGQEYYTF
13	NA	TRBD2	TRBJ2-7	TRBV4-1	TGCGCCAGCAGCCAAGGGGGGGGTCGCGAGCAGTACTTC	CASSQGGGREQYF
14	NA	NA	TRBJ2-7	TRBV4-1	TGCGCCAGCAGCCAAGACAGTCTCTCCTACGAGCAGTACTTC	CASSQDSLSYEQYF
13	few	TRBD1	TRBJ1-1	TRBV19	TGTGCCAGTAGTACAGGGGGCTGGACTGAAGCTTTCTTT	CASSTGGWTEAFF
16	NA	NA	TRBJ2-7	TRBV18	TGTGCCAGCTCATCAACCTCAGGGTCCTCGATCGGTGAGCAGTACTTC	CASSSTSGSSIGEQYF
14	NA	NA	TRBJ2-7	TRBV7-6	TGTGCCAGCAGCCCAGGCGGGGGCCCCTACGAGCAGTACTTC	CASSPGGGPYEQYF
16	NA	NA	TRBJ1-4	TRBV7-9	TGTGCCAGCAGCTTAATCCCACTGGCAACTAATGAAAAACTGTTTTTT	CASSLIPLATNEKLFF
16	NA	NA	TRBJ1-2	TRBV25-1	TGTGCCAGCAGTGAATACGACGGGGGTACTGACTATGGCTACACCTTC	CASSEYDGGTDYGYTF
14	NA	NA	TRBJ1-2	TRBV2	TGTGCCAGCAGTGGGTTTACAGATAACTATGGCTACACCTTC	CASSGFTDNYGYTF
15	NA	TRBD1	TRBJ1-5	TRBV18	TGTGCCAGCTCATTAGGGACAGGTAGGGATCAGCCCCAGCATTTT	CASSLGTGRDQPQHF
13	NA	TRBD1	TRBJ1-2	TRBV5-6	TGTGCCAGCAGCCCCCAGGGACAGATCGGATACACCTTC	CASSPQGQIGYTF
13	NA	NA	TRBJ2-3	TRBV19	TGTGCCAGTAGTGACAGGTGGACAGATACGCAGTATTTT	CASSDRWTDTQYF
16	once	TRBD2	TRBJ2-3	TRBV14	TGTGCCAGCAGCCAAGATGCGGGACTAGCGGGGGTTACGCAGTATTTT	CASSQDAGLAGVTQYF
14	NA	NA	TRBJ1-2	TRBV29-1	TGCAGCGTCAAAGTATCAGGGGAAGGCTATGGCTACACCTTC	CSVKVSGEGYGYTF
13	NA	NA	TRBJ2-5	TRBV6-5	TGTGCCAGCAGTCGGACAGTACAAGAGACCCAGTACTTC	CASSRTVQETQYF
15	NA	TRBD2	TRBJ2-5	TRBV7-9	TGTGCCAGCAGCAGAAGTCCTAGCGGGCAAGAGACCCAGTACTTC	CASSRSPSGQETQYF
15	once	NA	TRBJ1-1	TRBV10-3	TGTGCCATCAACAGCAAGCTTCTACAGGACACTGAAGCTTTCTTT	CAINSKLLQDTEAFF
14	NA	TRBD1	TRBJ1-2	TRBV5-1	TGCGCCAGCAGCTTGGGACAGGGCGTCGGCGGCTACACCTTC	CASSLGQGVGGYTF
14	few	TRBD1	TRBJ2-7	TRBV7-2	TGTGCCAGCAGGACAGGGAAGGGAACCTACGAGCAGTACTTC	CASRTGKGTYEQYF
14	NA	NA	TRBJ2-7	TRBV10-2	TGCGCCAGCACCTACAACGGACTCCCGGGGGAGCAGTACTTC	CASTYNGLPGEQYF
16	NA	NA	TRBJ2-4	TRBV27	TGTGCCAGCAGCCCTAGGGGGGGCAAGAGAAAAAACATTCAGTACTTC	CASSPRGGKRKNIQYF
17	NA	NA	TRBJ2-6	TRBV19	TGTGCCAGCAAATCGGTGGAACGGAGCTCTGGGGCCAACGTCCTGACTTTC	CASKSVERSSGANVLTF
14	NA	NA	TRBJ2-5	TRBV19	TGTGCCAGTAGTATAGTAGGAGGTGAAGAGACCCAGTACTTC	CASSIVGGEETQYF
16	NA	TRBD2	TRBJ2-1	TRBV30	TGTGCCTGTCCCAGACTAGCGGGTGAAAGATACAATGAGCAGTTCTTC	CACPRLAGERYNEQFF
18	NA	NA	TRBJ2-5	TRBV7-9	TGTGCCAGCAGCTTAGCAGGCTCAGGGGGCGGGAGAGGAGAGACCCAGTACTTC	CASSLAGSGGGRGETQYF
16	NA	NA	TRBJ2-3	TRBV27	TGTGCCAGCAGTCTTCTTAAGGGGACTGGGTCAGATACGCAGTATTTT	CASSLLKGTGSDTQYF
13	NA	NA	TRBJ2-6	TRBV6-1	TGTGCCAGCAAATACTCTGGGGCCAACGTCCTGACTTTC	CASKYSGANVLTF
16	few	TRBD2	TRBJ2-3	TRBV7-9	TGTGCCAGCAGCTTGGGCACTAGCGGGAGGACAGATACGCAGTATTTT	CASSLGTSGRTDTQYF
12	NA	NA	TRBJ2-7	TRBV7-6	TGTGCCAGCAGCTCCCAGGACTACGAGCAGTACTTC	CASSSQDYEQYF
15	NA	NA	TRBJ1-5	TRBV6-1	TGTGCCAGCAGTGAATCCCTCCCCAGCAATCAGCCCCAGCATTTT	CASSESLPSNQPQHF
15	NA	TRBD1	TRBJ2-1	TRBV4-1	TGCGCCAGCAGCACACCGGGACAGGGAAAAGGTGAGCAGTTCTTC	CASSTPGQGKGEQFF
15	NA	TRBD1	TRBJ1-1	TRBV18	TGTGCCAGCTCACCACTGGGACAGGGTTACACTGAAGCTTTCTTT	CASSPLGQGYTEAFF
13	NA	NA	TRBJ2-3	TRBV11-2	TGTGCCAGCAGCGTAAGCGCTCCAGATACGCAGTATTTT	CASSVSAPDTQYF
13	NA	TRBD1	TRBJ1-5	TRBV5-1	TGCGCCAGCAGGGGGGACAGGGATCAGCCCCAGCATTTT	CASRGDRDQPQHF
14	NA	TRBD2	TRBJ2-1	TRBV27	TGTGCCAGCAGTTTCCAGGCTAGCGGAAATGAGCAGTTCTTC	CASSFQASGNEQFF
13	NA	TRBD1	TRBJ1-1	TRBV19	TGTGCCAGTAGTCCGACAGGGGCTGGTGAAGCTTTCTTT	CASSPTGAGEAFF
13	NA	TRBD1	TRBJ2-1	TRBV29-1	TGCAGCGTCGGACAGGGGACGAGGAATGAGCAGTTCTTC	CSVGQGTRNEQFF